This TCR beta chain derives from a study of STAT3 mutations in large granular lymphocyte leukemia. Whole-study findings and limits: Every T-LGLL patient had at least one immunodominant TCRbeta clonotype.

The CDR3 sequence is 14 residues long. The V gene's germline CDR1 is SGHDN and CDR2 FVKESK. The ends were cut back, 3 bases at V and 5 bases at J, with 13 bases in the middle. To note about this clone: Its antigen remains unknown.

Clones were sequenced by immunoSEQ multiplex PCR, and TCRdb holds only the in-frame ones, with some missing. This sample carries approximately 20,000 clones, roughly 90% of them seen once, and the ten largest clones take just under 45%. This receptor was taken from a man in his sixties with T-cell large granular lymphocyte leukemia. Some clones in this sample may be carry-over from other donors' samples. The sample taken for sequencing was peripheral blood mononuclear cells. The V gene is TRBV14, the J gene TRBJ2-5, with no clear D. CDR3 loop: CASSHLEFGETQYF. CDR3 nucleotides: TGTGCCAGCAGCCACCTCGAGTTTGGGGAGACCCAGTACTTC.